This T cell receptor (beta chain) was recovered during a study of T-cell reconstitution after alpha-beta-depleted transplantation in children. Molecular barcoding with unique molecular identifiers was used for the TCRbeta library. TCRdb fed the PCR reads into MiXCR, producing one record per CDR3 protein. Of roughly 500,000 distinct CDR3 sequences in the sample, about 30% were seen once. The V and J ends lost 5 bases and 5 bases respectively, with 18 bases between them. The CDR3 consists of 14 residues. Germline V CDR1 and CDR2: SQVTM, ANQGSEA. This specimen consisted of PBMCs from the stem cell graft donor, obtained from the stem cell graft. The gene calls are TRBV29-1 and TRBJ1-2; D remains ambiguous. This receptor was taken from a human donor who donated a stem cell graft to a child with aplastic anemia. CDR3 DNA: TGCAGCGTTTTAATCGTGGAGGGTAGTTATGGCTACACCTTC. It yields the protein CSVLIVEGSYGYTF.